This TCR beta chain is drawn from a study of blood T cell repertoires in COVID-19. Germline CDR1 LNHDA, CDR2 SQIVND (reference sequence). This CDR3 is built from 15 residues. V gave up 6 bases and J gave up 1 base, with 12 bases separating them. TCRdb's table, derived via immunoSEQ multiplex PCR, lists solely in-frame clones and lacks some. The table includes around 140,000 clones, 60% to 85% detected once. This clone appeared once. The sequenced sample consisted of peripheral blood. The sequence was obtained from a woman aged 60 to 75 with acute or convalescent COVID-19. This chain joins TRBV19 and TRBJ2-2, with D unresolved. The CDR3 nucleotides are TGTGCCAGTAGCCCATCGACTTGGAACACCGGGGAGCTGTTTTTT. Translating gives CASSPSTWNTGELFF. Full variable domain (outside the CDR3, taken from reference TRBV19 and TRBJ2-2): DGGITQSPKYLFRKEGQNVTLSCEQNLNHDAMYWYRQDPGQGLRLIYYSQIVNDFQKGDIAEGYSVSREKKESFPLTVTSAQKNPTAFYLCASSPSTWNTGELFFGEGSRLTVL.